The clone carrying this TCR beta chain was observed once. Its antigen is unknown. Sequencing was performed with immunoSEQ multiplex PCR; in TCRdb, only in-frame clones are kept and a portion is missing. Of 20,000 to 25,000 clones in the sample, about 94% were seen once. Time point noted: newly diagnosed, previously untreated cHL patient sample. The comparison group had newly diagnosed, previously untreated classical Hodgkin lymphoma. The sample belongs to a study of PD-1 blockade in classical Hodgkin lymphoma. Study-level results: What caused the repertoire differences, perhaps disease activity or prior therapy, remains undefined. Newly diagnosed patients reportedly had lower baseline TCR diversity than healthy donors.

The V gene end was trimmed by 0 bases and the J gene end by 3 bases; junction bases not matched to a gene: 7. The CDR3 length is 17 residues. The germline V gene encodes CDR1 SGDLS and CDR2 YYNGEE. This TCR came from a human donor with classical Hodgkin lymphoma. The specimen sequenced was peripheral blood mononuclear cells (PBMCs). This sequence joins TRBV9 and TRBJ2-1; 9 nucleotides agree with TRBD2. CDR3 coding DNA: TGTGCCAGCAGCGTAGAGTCTAGCGGGGACTTCTACAATGAGCAGTTCTTC. It encodes CASSVESSGDFYNEQFF.